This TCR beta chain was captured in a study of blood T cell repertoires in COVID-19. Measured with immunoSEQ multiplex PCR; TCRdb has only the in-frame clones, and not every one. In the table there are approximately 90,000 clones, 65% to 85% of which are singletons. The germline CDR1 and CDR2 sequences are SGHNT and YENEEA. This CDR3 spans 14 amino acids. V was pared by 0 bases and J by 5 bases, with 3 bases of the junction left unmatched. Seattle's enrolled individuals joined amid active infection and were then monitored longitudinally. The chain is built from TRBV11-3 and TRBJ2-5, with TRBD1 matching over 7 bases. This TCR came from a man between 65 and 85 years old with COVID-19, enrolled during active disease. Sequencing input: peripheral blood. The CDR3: CASSLEGGPETQYF. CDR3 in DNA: TGTGCCAGCAGCTTAGAAGGGGGCCCGGAGACCCAGTACTTC.